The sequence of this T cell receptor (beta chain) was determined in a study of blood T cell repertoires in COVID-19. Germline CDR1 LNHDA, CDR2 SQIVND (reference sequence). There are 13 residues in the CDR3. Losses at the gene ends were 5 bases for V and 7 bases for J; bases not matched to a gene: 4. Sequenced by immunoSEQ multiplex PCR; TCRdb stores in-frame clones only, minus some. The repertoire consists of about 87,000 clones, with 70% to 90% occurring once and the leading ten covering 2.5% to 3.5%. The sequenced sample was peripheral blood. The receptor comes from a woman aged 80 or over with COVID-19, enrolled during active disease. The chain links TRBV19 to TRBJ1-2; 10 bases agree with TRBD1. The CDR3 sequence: CASSVTGGPGYTF. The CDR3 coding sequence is TGTGCCAGTAGTGTGACAGGGGGCCCTGGCTACACCTTC.